Listed below are T cell receptor beta chains from one sample, sequenced in a study of regulatory T cells in long-lasting Graves disease. In TCRdb, the multiplex PCR reads were re-called with MiXCR into one record per CDR3 protein. The sample holds over 350,000 distinct CDR3 sequences; roughly 20% are singletons and the top ten take less than 25%. Material: peripheral blood mononuclear cells (PBMCs), obtained when the disease was refractory, from a patient treated with antithyroid drugs. Every receptor here comes from a female donor with Graves disease. CDR3s include the opening cysteine and the closing phenylalanine or tryptophan. The D gene is left open where the match is weak. Clone size is stated in some rows and not others, as once, few, many or a class when expanded.

clone_size	d_call	v_call	j_call	cdr3_aa	cdr3_nt
-	-	TRBV20-1	TRBJ2-4	CSAIDLNIQYF	TGCAGTGCTATCGACCTCAACATTCAGTACTTC
-	-	TRBV12-3/TRBV12-4	TRBJ2-1	CASSQMDNEQFF	TGTGCCAGCAGCCAGATGGACAATGAGCAGTTCTTC
many	-	TRBV6-8	TRBJ2-7	CASHSPPPECEQYF	TGTGCCAGCCACTCGCCCCCCCCGGAATGCGAGCAGTACTTC
-	-	TRBV12-5	TRBJ2-2	CASTPQRNTGELFF	TGTGCTAGTACTCCCCAGCGCAACACCGGGGAGCTGTTTTTT
-	TRBD1	TRBV6-9	TRBJ2-2	CGNYRGRNPTPGELFF	TGCGGCAACTACAGGGGTCGTAACCCGACCCCCGGGGAGCTGTTTTTT
-	-	TRBV19	TRBJ2-5	CASSIAGQETQYF	TGTGCCAGTAGTATAGCGGGACAAGAGACCCAGTACTTC
few	-	TRBV30	TRBJ2-7	CAWSVSPYEQYF	TGTGCCTGGAGTGTATCCCCCTACGAGCAGTACTTC
few	TRBD1	TRBV7-3	TRBJ1-1	CASSQGVDTEAFF	TGTGCCAGCAGCCAGGGGGTGGACACTGAAGCTTTCTTT
few	-	TRBV4-3	TRBJ1-1	CASSQETLGTEAFF	TGCGCCAGCAGCCAAGAAACGCTGGGGACTGAAGCTTTCTTT
many	TRBD1	TRBV28	TRBJ1-5	CASSSRTGLGQPQHF	TGTGCCAGCAGTTCTCGGACAGGGCTAGGTCAGCCCCAGCATTTT
-	-	TRBV7-3	TRBJ2-1	CASSQGDSEQFF	TGTGCCAGCAGCCAAGGGGATTCTGAGCAGTTCTTC
many	-	TRBV6-1	TRBJ1-5	CASRRGQLISATQHF	TGTGCCAGCAGGCGAGGACAGCTAATATCAGCGACCCAGCATTTT
few	-	TRBV18	TRBJ1-1	CASSPKAGHSSNTEAFF	TGTGCCAGCTCACCTAAGGCTGGGCATTCTTCGAACACTGAAGCTTTCTTT
many	-	TRBV7-2	TRBJ1-5	CASSSTGFDQPQHF	TGTGCCAGCAGCTCGACAGGATTCGATCAGCCCCAGCATTTT
few	TRBD2	TRBV11-2	TRBJ2-1	CASSSKAGGTHNEQFF	TGTGCCAGCAGCTCCAAAGCGGGAGGAACCCACAATGAGCAGTTCTTC
-	-	TRBV25-1	TRBJ1-4	CASSESLATNEKLFF	TGTGCCAGCAGTGAATCACTCGCAACTAATGAAAAACTGTTTTTT
few	TRBD1	TRBV11-2	TRBJ2-2	CASSLGGTGETGELFF	TGTGCCAGCAGCTTAGGGGGGACAGGGGAGACCGGGGAGCTGTTTTTT
-	-	TRBV30	TRBJ1-5	CAWSGAPRNQPQHF	TGTGCCTGGAGTGGGGCTCCGCGGAATCAGCCCCAGCATTTT
-	TRBD2	TRBV10-3	TRBJ2-7	CAINTAGPSYEQYF	TGTGCCATAAACACAGCGGGACCATCTTACGAGCAGTACTTC
-	TRBD2	TRBV27	TRBJ2-1	CASSSLAGAYNEQFF	TGTGCCAGCAGTTCGCTAGCGGGGGCATACAATGAGCAGTTCTTC
-	-	TRBV19	TRBJ1-1	CASSVWNSNTEAFF	TGTGCCAGTAGTGTTTGGAACTCGAACACTGAAGCTTTCTTT
few	-	TRBV30	TRBJ2-7	CAWSLRDTKLEQYF	TGTGCCTGGAGTTTACGGGACACGAAATTGGAGCAGTACTTC
-	-	TRBV7-2	TRBJ2-3	CASSPERGRTDTQYF	TGTGCCAGCAGCCCTGAACGGGGACGCACAGATACGCAGTATTTT
many	-	TRBV10-3	TRBJ2-5	CAISEGQIQETQYF	TGTGCCATCAGTGAAGGCCAGATACAAGAGACCCAGTACTTC
-	-	TRBV5-1	TRBJ2-2	CASSLVRIPANTGELFF	TGCGCCAGCAGCTTGGTGCGGATACCCGCGAACACCGGGGAGCTGTTTTTT
many	-	TRBV12-3/TRBV12-4	TRBJ1-2	CASSLVHRTNYGYTF	TGTGCCAGCAGTTTAGTCCACAGAACCAACTATGGCTACACCTTC
-	TRBD2	TRBV5-1	TRBJ2-5	CASSPPGLAGQETQYF	TGCGCCAGCAGCCCACCGGGACTAGCGGGACAAGAGACCCAGTACTTC